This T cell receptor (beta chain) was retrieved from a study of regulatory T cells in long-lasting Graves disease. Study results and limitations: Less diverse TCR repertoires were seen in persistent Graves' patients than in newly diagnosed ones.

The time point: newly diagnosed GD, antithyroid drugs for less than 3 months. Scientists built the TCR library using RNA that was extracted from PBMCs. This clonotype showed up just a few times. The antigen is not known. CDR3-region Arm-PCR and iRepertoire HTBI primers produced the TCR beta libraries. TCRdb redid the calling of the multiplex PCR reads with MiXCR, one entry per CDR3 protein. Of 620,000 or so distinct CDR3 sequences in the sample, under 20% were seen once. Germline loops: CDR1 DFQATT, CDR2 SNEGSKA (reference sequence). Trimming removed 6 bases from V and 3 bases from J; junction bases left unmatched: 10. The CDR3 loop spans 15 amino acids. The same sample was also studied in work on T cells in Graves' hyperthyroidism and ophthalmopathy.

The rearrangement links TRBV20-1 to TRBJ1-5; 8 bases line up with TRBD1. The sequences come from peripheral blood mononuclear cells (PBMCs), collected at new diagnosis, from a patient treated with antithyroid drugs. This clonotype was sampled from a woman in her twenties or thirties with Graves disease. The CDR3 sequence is CSAPGGLGINQPQHF. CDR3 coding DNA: TGCAGTGCCCCAGGGGGCTTAGGGATCAATCAGCCCCAGCATTTT.